The 11 T cell receptor beta chains reported below all come from one sample, sequenced in a study of blood T cell repertoires in COVID-19 (dated by TCRdb to between 2020 and 2021). Preparation of the library involved the immunoSEQ multiplex PCR assay. In its TCRdb copy, this immuneACCESS table keeps in-frame sequences only and misses some clones. Where compared with another copy, unresolved V genes explain less than half of these, and the others have no known cause. The sample has 100,000 to 120,000 clones on record, nearly 80% of them singletons. Approximately 16% of the sample is held by the ten biggest clonotypes. What was sequenced was peripheral blood. These receptors were taken from a woman of 80 years or more with active or convalescent COVID-19.

The chain combines TRBV12-3 or TRBV12-4 with TRBJ1-2; 7 nucleotides align to TRBD1. This CDR3 has 13 amino acids. Trimming cost V 5 bases and J 4 bases; bases outside gene matches: 4. This CDR3 reads CASSRQGVYGYTF. The DNA of the CDR3 is TGTGCCAGCAGTCGACAGGGCGTCTATGGCTACACCTTC.

This chain connects TRBV9 to TRBJ1-1; D possibly corresponds to TRBD1 (6 bases). Germline V gene data show CDR1 as SGDLS and CDR2 as YYNGEE. Between the trimmed V and J ends, which lost 0 bases and 0 bases, there was a span of 21 bases. This CDR3 spans 19 amino acids. DNA of the CDR3: TGTGCCAGCAGCGTAGGGGGACCTGGGGGCTCCGGGATGAACACTGAAGCTTTCTTT. This encodes CASSVGGPGGSGMNTEAFF.

The V and J genes are TRBV19 and TRBJ2-3; D is perhaps TRBD2 (6 bases). The CDR3 has 15 residues. The V end was cut by 3 bases, the J end by 3 bases, with 13 bases between. Per germline, CDR1 LNHDA and CDR2 SQIVND (reference sequence). The CDR3 region is CASSIMGGPTDTQYF. CDR3 nucleotides: TGTGCCAGTAGTATTATGGGGGGACCAACAGATACGCAGTATTTT. Combining the CDR3 with reference TRBV19 and TRBJ2-3 gives the whole variable domain DGGITQSPKYLFRKEGQNVTLSCEQNLNHDAMYWYRQDPGQGLRLIYYSQIVNDFQKGDIAEGYSVSREKKESFPLTVTSAQKNPTAFYLCASSIMGGPTDTQYFGPGTRLTVL.

This rearrangement joins TRBV5-5 to TRBJ2-1; D is perhaps TRBD1 (5 bases). The CDR3 sequence is 16 residues long. Looked up from germline, CDR1 is SGHKS and CDR2 is YYEKEE (reference sequence). V was shortened by 8 bases and J by 6 bases, with 24 bases between the two germline ends. In DNA form, the CDR3 reads TGTGCCAGTCACTACGGCCCCGCGCAGGGCTCCAATGAGCAGTTCTTC. Residues: CASHYGPAQGSNEQFF.

V is TRBV5-1 and J is TRBJ2-7, with 9 bases identical to TRBD1. Per germline, CDR1 SGHRS and CDR2 YFSETQ. After removal of 3 bases from V and 2 bases from J, the junction contained 15 bases not matched to a gene. The CDR3 runs to 18 residues. CDR3 loop: CASSSPDRGPNLAYEQYF. The CDR3 nucleotides are TGCGCCAGCAGCTCGCCGGACAGGGGCCCAAACCTAGCCTACGAGCAGTACTTC.

This chain links TRBV11-2 with TRBJ1-1, with a tentative D call TRBD1 (6 bases). Trimming left V 2 bases short and J 6 bases short, with 16 bases between. There are 15 residues in the CDR3. Germline V gene sequence: CDR1 SGHAT, CDR2 FQNNGV. CDR3: CASSLFGLKGAEAFF. The CDR3 region has the DNA TGTGCCAGCAGCTTATTTGGTCTCAAGGGGGCTGAAGCTTTCTTT.

The genes are TRBV19 and TRBJ2-2; TRBD2 is a possible D gene (6 bases). Germline assignment: CDR1 LNHDA and CDR2 SQIVND (reference sequence). The CDR3 has 14 amino acids. Trimming took off 4 bases at V and 4 bases at J, with 10 bases between the two ends. For the CDR3, the DNA is TGTGCCAGTAGTAACCAGGGAGGCACCGGGGAGCTGTTTTTT. Protein sequence: CASSNQGGTGELFF.

The chain links TRBV5-1 to TRBJ2-3, with 10 bases fitting TRBD2. Per germline, CDR1 SGHRS and CDR2 YFSETQ. Trimming cost V 5 bases and J 2 bases; bases outside gene matches: 8. CDR3 length: 16 residues. CDR3: CASSFLAGVATDTQYF. CDR3 nucleotides: TGCGCCAGCAGTTTCCTAGCGGGAGTCGCCACAGATACGCAGTATTTT.

This chain joins TRBV30 and TRBJ2-3, with D perhaps matching TRBD2 (6 bases). V lost 3 bases to trimming and J lost 0 bases, with 19 bases between them. CDR1 and CDR2 from the germline V gene are GTSNPN and SVGIG (reference sequence). The CDR3 has 17 residues. In DNA form, the CDR3 reads TGTGCCTGGAGCCGGTTTTCGACAGCGGGTAGCACAGATACGCAGTATTTT. Translation gives CAWSRFSTAGSTDTQYF.

The chain has TRBV28 and TRBJ2-1; 9 bases align to TRBD1. The CDR3 has 16 amino acids. Germline trimming cut 3 bases from V and 5 bases from J; bases unmatched to any gene: 8. Germline V lookup: CDR1 MDHEN, CDR2 SYDVKM. CDR3 DNA sequence: TGTGCCAGCAGTTTGGACCGGGACAGGGTACACAATGAGCAGTTCTTC. It translates to CASSLDRDRVHNEQFF.

This chain uses TRBV23-1 with TRBJ1-6; the D gene is possibly TRBD1 (5 bases). TRBV23-1 is flagged as an ORF with uncertain function. The CDR3 is 16 residues long. The germline V and J ends were trimmed by 0 bases and 5 bases, with 11 bases remaining between them. CDR3 in amino acids: CASSQSRQGNNSPLHF. The CDR3, as DNA: TGCGCCAGCAGTCAATCTAGGCAGGGTAATAATTCACCCCTCCACTTT.